Reported below is one T cell receptor beta chain. The target antigen is unknown. The V segment lost 0 bases and the J segment 14 bases; nucleotides outside the gene matches: 9. CDR3 length: 14 residues. The germline V gene has CDR1 DFQATT and CDR2 SNEGSKA (reference sequence). This entry comes from a study of T cell repertoires in cytomegalovirus infection. MiXCR, run by TCRdb on the reads, gives a single entry per CDR3 protein. Counted here are hundreds of thousands of distinct CDR3 sequences, around 30% occurring once; the ten biggest clones make up roughly 18%. V gene TRBV20-1 combines with J gene TRBJ1-6; 8 nucleotides match TRBD1. The source is a human donor in good health (CMV status not recorded). Some clones in this sample may be carry-over from other donors' samples. Material: cultured PBMCs, obtained from culture after CMV antigen stimulation. The CDR3 here is CSARDWTGKATLHF. CDR3 in DNA: TGCAGTGCTAGAGATTGGACAGGGAAAGCGACCCTCCACTTT.